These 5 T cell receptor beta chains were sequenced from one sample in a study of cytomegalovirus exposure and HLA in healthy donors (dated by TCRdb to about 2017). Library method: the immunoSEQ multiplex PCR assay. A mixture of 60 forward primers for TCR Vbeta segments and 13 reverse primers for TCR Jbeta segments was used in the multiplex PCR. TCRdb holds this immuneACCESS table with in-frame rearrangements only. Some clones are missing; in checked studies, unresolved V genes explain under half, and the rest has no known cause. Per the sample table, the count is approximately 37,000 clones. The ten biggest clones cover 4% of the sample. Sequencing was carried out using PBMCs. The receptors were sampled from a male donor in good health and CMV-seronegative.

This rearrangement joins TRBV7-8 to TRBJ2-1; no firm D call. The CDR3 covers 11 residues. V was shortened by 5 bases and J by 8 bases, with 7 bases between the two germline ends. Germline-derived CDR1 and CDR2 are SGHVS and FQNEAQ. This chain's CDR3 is CASSKADEQFF. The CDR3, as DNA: TGTGCCAGCAGCAAGGCGGATGAGCAGTTCTTC.

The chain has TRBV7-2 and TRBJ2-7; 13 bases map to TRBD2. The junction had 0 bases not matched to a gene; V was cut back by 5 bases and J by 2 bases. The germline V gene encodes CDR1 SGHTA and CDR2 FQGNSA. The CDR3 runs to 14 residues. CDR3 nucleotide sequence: TGTGCCAGCAGCACTAGCGGGGGGGCCTACGAGCAGTACTTC. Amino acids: CASSTSGGAYEQYF.

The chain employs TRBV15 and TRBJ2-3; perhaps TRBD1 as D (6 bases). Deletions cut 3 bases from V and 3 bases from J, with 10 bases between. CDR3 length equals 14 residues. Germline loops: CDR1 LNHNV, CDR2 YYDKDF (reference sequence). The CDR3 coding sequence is TGTGCCACCAGCAGGGACAGAGGAACAGATACGCAGTATTTT. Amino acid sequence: CATSRDRGTDTQYF.

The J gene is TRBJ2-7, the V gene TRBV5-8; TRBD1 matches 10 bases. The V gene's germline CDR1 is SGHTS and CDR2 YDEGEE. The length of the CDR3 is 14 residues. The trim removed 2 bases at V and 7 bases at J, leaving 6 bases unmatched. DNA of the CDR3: TGTGCCAGCAGCTTAGCCCCGGGACAGGGGGAGCAGTACTTC. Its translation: CASSLAPGQGEQYF. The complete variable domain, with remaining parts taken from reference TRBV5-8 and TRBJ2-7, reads EAGVTQSPTHLIKTRGQQATLRCSPISGHTSVYWYQQALGLGLQFLLWYDEGEERNRGNFPPRFSGRQFPNYSSELNVNALELEDSALYLCASSLAPGQGEQYFGPGTRLTVT.

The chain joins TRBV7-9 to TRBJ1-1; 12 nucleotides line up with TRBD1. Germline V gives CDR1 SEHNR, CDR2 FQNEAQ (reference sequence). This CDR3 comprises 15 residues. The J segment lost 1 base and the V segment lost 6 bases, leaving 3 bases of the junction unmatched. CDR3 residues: CASRPGQGANTEAFF. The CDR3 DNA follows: TGTGCCAGCAGACCGGGACAGGGGGCGAACACTGAAGCTTTCTTT.